This TCR beta chain originates from a study of vaccination and CD4 T cells after COVID-19. Treatment noted: roughly 11-day PBMC culture with coronavirus spike peptide pools or control peptides (ViraFEST assay). V was trimmed by 5 bases and J by 7 bases, leaving 17 bases between them. CDR3 size: 15 residues. CDR1 and CDR2 (germline): SGHAT, FQNNGV. The Oncomine TCR Beta short-read assay sequenced DNA from cultured CD4+ T cells. TCRdb recomputed calls from the PCR reads with MiXCR, one row per CDR3 protein. The sample shows roughly 14,000 distinct CDR3 sequences, approximately 30% of them seen only once. As to this clonotype: As yet, its antigen is unknown.

The V gene is TRBV11-2, the J gene TRBJ2-2, with TRBD2 as a possible D gene (5 bases). Source: CD4+ T cells from blood, cultured in vitro, taken after SARS-CoV-2 vaccination. The sequence derives from a human donor who had recovered from COVID-19. The CDR3 spells CASSRTSSWVGELFF. The CDR3 DNA reads TGTGCCAGCAGCCGAACTAGTTCATGGGTCGGGGAGCTGTTTTTT.